Following are 17 T cell receptor beta chains from one sample sequenced in a study of cytomegalovirus exposure and HLA in healthy donors. Sequencing used immunoSEQ multiplex PCR; TCRdb keeps in-frame clones, though not all of them. This repertoire shows fewer than 120,000 clones, approximately 89% found once; its top ten account for approximately 1.9%. The sample consisted of PBMCs. These receptors were collected from a woman aged 18-29 years in good health and CMV-seronegative.

The chain joins TRBV6-1 to TRBJ1-5, with 9 bases identical to TRBD1. CDR1 is MNHNS and CDR2 is SASEGT in the germline V gene. The CDR3 has 15 amino acids. Trimming at V came to 5 bases and at J to 7 bases, leaving 9 bases not matched to a gene. The CDR3 DNA reads as TGTGCCAGCAGTCTTATTCCGGGACAGGGCCAGCCCCAGCATTTT. Translating it yields CASSLIPGQGQPQHF.

The chain combines TRBV4-3 with TRBJ1-2, with 8 bases aligning to TRBD1. J was trimmed by 6 bases and V by 0 bases; bases with no gene match: 6. The germline V gene has CDR1 LGHNA and CDR2 YSLEER. The CDR3 has 15 residues. For the CDR3, the DNA is TGCGCCAGCAGCCAAGAGTCAGGGGGCGCAAATGGCTACACCTTC. Protein product: CASSQESGGANGYTF.

The chain has TRBV7-2 and TRBJ2-7, with 12 bases matching TRBD2. Germline CDR1 reads SGHTA; CDR2 reads FQGNSA. There are 18 residues in the CDR3. The junction had 12 bases not matched to a gene; V was cut back by 4 bases and J by 2 bases. The CDR3 nucleotides read TGTGCCAGCAGCTCGCGAAACGGACTAGCGGGAAAGGCCTACGAGCAGTACTTC. It translates to CASSSRNGLAGKAYEQYF.

The rearrangement joins TRBV5-6 to TRBJ1-6, with TRBD1 matching 8 bases. The CDR3 is 18 residues long. V shed 1 base and J 3 bases; nucleotides not matched to a gene: 9. Per germline, CDR1 SGHDT and CDR2 YYEEEE. DNA for the CDR3: TGTGCCAGCAGCTTGAGGGGGACAGGATCGAACTATAATTCACCCCTCCACTTT. Protein sequence: CASSLRGTGSNYNSPLHF.

V usage is TRBV7-2 and J usage is TRBJ2-7; 12 bases map to TRBD2. The germline CDR1 and CDR2 sequences are SGHTA and FQGNSA. The CDR3 spans 16 residues. With 5 bases clipped from V and 7 bases from J, the junction kept 12 bases outside the gene matches. The CDR3, as DNA: TGTGCCAGCAGCCGACGAAGTAGACTAGCGGGGGCAGAGCAGTACTTC. It specifies CASSRRSRLAGAEQYF.

The chain links TRBV19 to TRBJ2-5; TRBD2 might be the D (5 bases). The length of the CDR3 is 16 residues. The ends were cut back, 4 bases at V and 4 bases at J, with 19 bases in the middle. Germline values: CDR1 LNHDA, CDR2 SQIVND (reference sequence). The CDR3 is CASSTPRREKGETQYF. In nucleotides, the CDR3 is TGTGCCAGTAGTACCCCCCGACGGGAAAAGGGAGAGACCCAGTACTTC.

This clone appeared a single time. The chain is built from TRBV30 and TRBJ1-2, with a weak D call TRBD1 (5 bases). Trimming took 3 bases from V and 3 from J, leaving 17 bases between them. Germline V lookup: CDR1 GTSNPN, CDR2 SVGIG (reference sequence). This CDR3 is 15 amino acids long. CDR3 nucleotides: TGTGCCTGGAGCGACCTCGGCGACAGCTACTATGGCTACACCTTC. It specifies CAWSDLGDSYYGYTF.

This clone was detected once. The V call is TRBV18, the J call TRBJ1-4, with unresolved D. The CDR3 has 15 amino acids. The V and J ends lost 1 base and 5 bases respectively, with 11 bases between them. Germline values: CDR1 KGHSH, CDR2 LQKENI. CDR3 in amino acids: CASSPRNSVNEKLFF. CDR3 DNA: TGTGCCAGCTCACCACGGAATAGCGTGAATGAAAAACTGTTTTTT. The full variable domain, in which reference TRBV18 and TRBJ1-4 provide the parts outside the CDR3, is NAGVMQNPRHLVRRRGQEARLRCSPMKGHSHVYWYRQLPEEGLKFMVYLQKENIIDESGMPKERFSAEFPKEGPSILRIQQVVRGDSAAYFCASSPRNSVNEKLFFGSGTQLSVL.

The rearrangement joins TRBV9 to TRBJ2-1; 8 nucleotides line up with TRBD2. Germline lookup yields CDR1 SGDLS and CDR2 YYNGEE. The CDR3 is 17 residues long. The V gene end was trimmed by 1 base and the J gene end by 1 base; junction bases not matched to a gene: 7. CDR3 bases: TGTGCCAGCAGCGTACGTTGGCGGGAGGCTTCCTACAATGAGCAGTTCTTC. This codes for CASSVRWREASYNEQFF.

The rearrangement joins TRBV7-2 to TRBJ2-3; the match to TRBD2 covers 7 bases. In germline, CDR1 is SGHTA, CDR2 FQGNSA. Trimming removed 1 base from V and 4 bases from J; junction bases left unmatched: 5. CDR3 length equals 15 residues. CDR3 sequence reads: CASSLDAGAADTQYF. Here the CDR3 DNA reads TGTGCCAGCAGCTTAGATGCGGGAGCGGCAGATACGCAGTATTTT.

The chain links TRBV4-1 to TRBJ1-2; weak D call: TRBD1 (6 bases). This CDR3 has 14 residues. Trimming took off 2 bases at V and 4 bases at J, with 11 bases between the two ends. CDR1 MGHRA and CDR2 YSYEKL come from the germline V gene. The CDR3 nucleotides are TGCGCCAGCAGCCAATACCAGGGGTCCTATGGCTACACCTTC. Its protein is CASSQYQGSYGYTF.

The chain carries TRBV9 and TRBJ2-2; the match to TRBD2 covers 11 bases. The CDR3 extends over 18 amino acids. Losses at the gene ends were 0 bases for V and 5 bases for J; bases not matched to a gene: 9. Germline CDR1 SGDLS, CDR2 YYNGEE. The DNA of the CDR3 is TGTGCCAGCAGCGTAGAAGGTAGCGGGAGGGGAAAGACCGGGGAGCTGTTTTTT. Its translation is CASSVEGSGRGKTGELFF.

The chain joins TRBV29-1 to TRBJ2-1; unclear D gene. The V gene's germline CDR1 is SQVTM and CDR2 ANQGSEA. Trimming cost V 0 bases and J 7 bases, with 10 bases left between them. The CDR3 has 13 amino acids. CDR3: CSVEDYSLNEQFF. For the CDR3, the DNA is TGCAGCGTTGAAGATTATAGCCTAAATGAGCAGTTCTTC.

This clone occurred a few times. The chain employs TRBV5-1 and TRBJ1-1, with a tentative D call TRBD1 (6 bases). Germline CDR1 reads SGHRS; CDR2 reads YFSETQ. V was cut by 0 bases and J by 10 bases, with 10 bases left in between. This CDR3 spans 12 amino acids. This CDR3 is CASSLDRVGAFF. In DNA, the CDR3 is TGCGCCAGCAGCTTGGACAGGGTAGGAGCTTTCTTT.

CDR3 region: CASSRGTEKNIQYF. The CDR3 coding sequence is TGTGCCAGTAGTAGAGGGACAGAAAAAAACATTCAGTACTTC. The chain couples TRBV19 to TRBJ2-4, with TRBD1 matching 7 bases. There are 14 residues in the CDR3. Losses at the gene ends were 4 bases for V and 4 bases for J; bases not matched to a gene: 4. Germline-derived CDR1 and CDR2 are LNHDA and SQIVND (reference sequence).

The genes are TRBV9 and TRBJ2-3, with 8 bases identical to TRBD2. This CDR3 is built from 15 residues. V shed 0 bases and J 1 base; nucleotides not matched to a gene: 1. Per germline, CDR1 SGDLS and CDR2 YYNGEE. The CDR3 here is CASSVGAGGTDTQYF. In DNA form, the CDR3 reads TGTGCCAGCAGCGTAGGAGCGGGGGGCACAGATACGCAGTATTTT.

The chain carries TRBV23-1 and TRBJ1-5; the D gene is possibly TRBD1 (6 bases). TRBV23-1 is classed as an ORF, of uncertain function. V lost 4 bases and J 9 bases, leaving 13 bases between the germline ends. This CDR3 contains 13 residues. CDR3 residues: CASSLYRDPPQHF. CDR3 in DNA: TGCGCCAGCAGTCTGTACAGGGACCCGCCCCAGCATTTT.